This T cell receptor beta chain is from a study of blood T cell repertoires in COVID-19. Whole-study context: From T cells, B-cell-depleted T cells, or PBMCs came the material, which was cDNA or gDNA.

V was cut by 5 bases and J by 7 bases, with 13 bases left in between. CDR3 size: 14 residues. Germline lookup yields CDR1 SGHRS and CDR2 YFSETQ. Ages ranged from about 18 to 89 years, with residence in around 24 US areas. Categorization into cohorts depended on clinical history that participants reported. Authors' methods: Reference gene primer amplification in the assay estimated nucleated cell counts. The method was immunoSEQ multiplex PCR; TCRdb's version includes in-frame clones alone and lacks a portion of them. That table is the source of V, J and clone size, and D and trimming were worked out from the DNA. The profile shows 300,000 to 350,000 clones, around nine tenths of them singletons.

The TCR originated in a woman aged 25 to 39 who had been exposed to COVID-19. Sequencing input: PBMCs or T cells enriched from blood (not recorded which). The V call is TRBV5-1, the J call TRBJ1-6, with a tentative D call TRBD1 (6 bases). The CDR3 nucleotides read TGCGCCAGCAGGAAGGACAGCTCCAATTCACCCCTCCACTTT. This codes for CASRKDSSNSPLHF.